The 17 T cell receptor beta chains below come from one sample, sequenced in a study of CD8 T cells in Susac syndrome. The authors reverse transcribed roughly 0.5 to 1 ug RNA with random hexamers. TCRdb called the immunoSEQ multiplex PCR reads again in MiXCR, with one record for every CDR3 protein. The table includes over 120,000 distinct CDR3 sequences, 94% detected once. The sample comprised CD4+ T cells from PBMCs. These receptor sequences come from a human donor in good health.

This chain uses TRBV7-2 with TRBJ1-2, with no clear D. The CDR3 is 13 residues long. V was pared by 5 bases and J by 3 bases, with 10 bases between. CDR1 is SGHTA, CDR2 FQGNSA, per germline. The CDR3 region has the DNA TGTGCCAGCAGCCCAGCCCCCGACTATGGCTACACCTTC. As protein: CASSPAPDYGYTF.

The chain joins TRBV14 to TRBJ2-7; D gene uncertain. Germline CDR1 SGHDN, CDR2 FVKESK. Between the trimmed V and J ends, which lost 2 bases and 9 bases, there was a span of 14 bases. This CDR3 contains 13 residues. The CDR3 coding sequence is TGTGCCAGCAGCCAAAACCTGATGGGATGGCAGTACTTC. This encodes CASSQNLMGWQYF.

This chain connects TRBV15 to TRBJ2-1; 7 bases are a match to TRBD2. CDR1 LNHNV and CDR2 YYDKDF come from the germline V gene (reference sequence). Trimming took 9 bases from V and 6 from J; bases not matched to a gene: 14. This CDR3 comprises 15 residues. The CDR3 loop reads CATRSQRDNSNEQFF. In DNA form, the CDR3 reads TGTGCCACGCGATCCCAGCGGGATAATAGCAATGAGCAGTTCTTC. Together with reference TRBV15 and TRBJ2-1, the CDR3 gives the full variable domain: DAMVIQNPRYQVTQFGKPVTLSCSQTLNHNVMYWYQQKSSQAPKLLFHYYDKDFNNEADTPDNFQSRRPNTSFCFLDIRSPGLGDTAMYLCATRSQRDNSNEQFFGPGTRLTVL.

This chain connects TRBV7-9 to TRBJ2-1; TRBD2 matches at 14 bases. From germline, CDR1 is SEHNR and CDR2 FQNEAQ (reference sequence). This CDR3 has 18 amino acids. The trim removed 2 bases at V and 4 bases at J, leaving 7 bases unmatched. The CDR3 here is CASSLRWGTSGSYNEQFF. CDR3 nucleotides: TGTGCCAGCAGCTTAAGATGGGGGACTAGCGGGAGTTACAATGAGCAGTTCTTC.

The chain uses TRBV11-2 and TRBJ1-1; the D is unclear. Deletions cut 4 bases from V and 0 bases from J, with 6 bases between. Germline assignment: CDR1 SGHAT and CDR2 FQNNGV. The CDR3 length is 13 residues. CDR3 nucleotide sequence: TGTGCCAGCAGCTATGAGTTGAACACTGAAGCTTTCTTT. Protein sequence: CASSYELNTEAFF.

The rearrangement joins TRBV7-9 to TRBJ2-5; D unclear. The germline V gene encodes CDR1 SEHNR and CDR2 FQNEAQ (reference sequence). This CDR3 has 13 residues. Trimming cost V 5 bases and J 7 bases, with 14 bases left between them. The CDR3 DNA reads as TGTGCCAGCAGCCCCCGGTCCGACGGGACCCAGTACTTC. Translating it yields CASSPRSDGTQYF. Supplemented by reference TRBV7-9 and TRBJ2-5, the full variable domain reads DTGVSQNPRHKITKRGQNVTFRCDPISEHNRLYWYRQTLGQGPEFLTYFQNEAQLEKSRLLSDRFSAERPKGSFSTLEIQRTEQGDSAMYLCASSPRSDGTQYFGPGTRLLVL.

This chain connects TRBV5-6 to TRBJ1-4; D is uncertain. The V end was cut by 1 base, the J end by 3 bases, with 13 bases between. The germline V gene has CDR1 SGHDT and CDR2 YYEEEE. CDR3 length equals 16 residues. The CDR3: CASSLIARKPNEKLFF. In nucleotides, the CDR3 is TGTGCCAGCAGCTTGATTGCCAGGAAACCTAATGAAAAACTGTTTTTT.

This clonotype has just one count. The rearrangement uses TRBV6-5 and TRBJ2-5; TRBD1 matches 9 bases. The CDR3 runs 15 residues. Per the germline V gene, CDR1 is MNHEY and CDR2 is SVGAGI. Trimming removed 6 bases from V and 6 bases from J; junction bases left unmatched: 11. CDR3 coding DNA: TGTGCCAGCAGCTCGGGACAGGGAAAGAGAAAGACCCAGTACTTC. Encoded protein: CASSSGQGKRKTQYF.

J is TRBJ1-1 and V is TRBV7-3, with D possibly matching TRBD1 (5 bases). The V gene's germline CDR1 is SGHTA and CDR2 FQGTGA. The CDR3 has 13 residues. Trimming stripped 4 bases from V and 3 bases from J, with 9 bases between. The CDR3: CASSSGGDTEAFF. For the CDR3, the DNA is TGTGCCAGCAGCTCCGGGGGGGACACTGAAGCTTTCTTT.

The table lists this clonotype with a count of one. This rearrangement joins TRBV5-1 to TRBJ2-1; 7 nucleotides agree with TRBD1. Germline CDR1 reads SGHRS; CDR2 reads YFSETQ. The J segment lost 0 bases and the V segment lost 7 bases, leaving 7 bases of the junction unmatched. This CDR3 has 15 residues. This CDR3 reads CASGRQGSSYNEQFF. The CDR3 DNA is TGCGCCAGCGGCCGACAGGGAAGCTCCTACAATGAGCAGTTCTTC.

The gene calls are TRBV27 and TRBJ2-7; D is possibly TRBD2 (7 bases). The CDR3 is made up of 17 amino acids. V shed 3 bases and J shed 2 bases, with 20 bases lying between them. Germline V CDR1 and CDR2: MNHEY, SMNVEV (reference sequence). CDR3 bases: TGTGCCAGCAGTTTGGGGATCGGGGGGCCCCTAACCTACGAGCAGTACTTC. It yields the protein CASSLGIGGPLTYEQYF.

This rearrangement joins TRBV5-1 to TRBJ2-4; 7 bases fit TRBD2. This CDR3 has 15 amino acids. Germline loops: CDR1 SGHRS, CDR2 YFSETQ. V shed 0 bases and J 2 bases; nucleotides not matched to a gene: 2. CDR3 nucleotides: TGCGCCAGCAGCTTGGGCGGGAGTACCAAAAACATTCAGTACTTC. Translated, it gives CASSLGGSTKNIQYF.

This rearrangement joins TRBV19 to TRBJ2-3; 7 bases line up with TRBD2. The V segment lost 4 bases and the J segment 0 bases; nucleotides outside the gene matches: 4. The CDR3 loop spans 15 amino acids. Germline V gene lookup returns CDR1 LNHDA and CDR2 SQIVND (reference sequence). CDR3 residues: CASSNGGLSTDTQYF. The CDR3 nucleotides read TGTGCCAGTAGTAACGGGGGACTAAGCACAGATACGCAGTATTTT. The variable domain in full, with the rest retrieved from reference TRBV19 and TRBJ2-3, is DGGITQSPKYLFRKEGQNVTLSCEQNLNHDAMYWYRQDPGQGLRLIYYSQIVNDFQKGDIAEGYSVSREKKESFPLTVTSAQKNPTAFYLCASSNGGLSTDTQYFGPGTRLTVL.

The sample holds one count of this clonotype. This chain joins TRBV20-1 and TRBJ2-7, with 7 positions matching TRBD1. V shed 2 bases and J 2 bases; nucleotides not matched to a gene: 12. This CDR3 is 16 amino acids long. Germline assignment: CDR1 DFQATT and CDR2 SNEGSKA (reference sequence). The CDR3 nucleotides read TGCAGTGCTAGACCTACGGGACAGCGGATCCCCTACGAGCAGTACTTC. Protein sequence: CSARPTGQRIPYEQYF.

A single count supports this clonotype. The rearrangement links TRBV29-1 to TRBJ2-1, with D hard to call. The length of the CDR3 is 12 residues. Trimming removed 4 bases at V and 5 bases at J, with 9 bases between. Germline V gene sequence: CDR1 SQVTM, CDR2 ANQGSEA. The CDR3, as DNA: TGCAGCGTTGTGGGGATTAACAATGAGCAGTTCTTC. This encodes CSVVGINNEQFF.

The chain couples TRBV20-1 to TRBJ2-1; D is ambiguous. Germline CDR1 is DFQATT and CDR2 is SNEGSKA (reference sequence). V was clipped by 4 bases and J by 4 bases, with 8 bases between them. There are 12 residues in the CDR3. The CDR3 DNA follows: TGCAGTGCTACTGTAGGTTACAATGAGCAGTTCTTC. This codes for CSATVGYNEQFF.

The chain's CDR3 is CSVANMASYGYTF. The CDR3 DNA reads as TGCAGCGTTGCTAACATGGCTTCCTATGGCTACACCTTC. The gene calls are TRBV29-1 and TRBJ1-2; no definite D call. The CDR3 runs to 13 residues. Germline values: CDR1 SQVTM, CDR2 ANQGSEA. Deletions cut 4 bases from V and 4 bases from J, with 13 bases between.